Following are 6 T cell receptor beta chains from one sample sequenced in a study of blood T cell repertoires in COVID-19. Assay: immunoSEQ multiplex PCR; the TCRdb copy retains only in-frame clones and omits some. The table includes some 200,000 clones, around 83% detected once. The sample comprised peripheral blood. The receptor source for this set is a woman between 65 and 79 years old with COVID-19, enrolled during active disease.

V gene TRBV11-2 combines with J gene TRBJ1-2, with 8 bases identical to TRBD1. V lost 5 bases to trimming and J lost 4 bases; unmatched junction nucleotides: 9. The CDR3 length is 15 residues. Germline CDR1 SGHAT, CDR2 FQNNGV. For the CDR3, the DNA is TGTGCCAGCAGCGTGGCAGGGGGCGGGCGCTATGGCTACACCTTC. Its translation is CASSVAGGGRYGYTF.

The DNA of the CDR3 is TGTGCCAGCAGCTCTGGACTAGCGGGGTGGGGGGATACGCAGTATTTT. Protein sequence: CASSSGLAGWGDTQYF. The J gene is TRBJ2-3, the V gene TRBV28; 12 positions match TRBD2. Germline CDR1 MDHEN, CDR2 SYDVKM. Trimming removed 6 bases from V and 6 bases from J; junction bases left unmatched: 10. This CDR3 has 16 residues.

This rearrangement joins TRBV7-6 to TRBJ2-3; TRBD2 matches at 8 bases. The CDR3 extends over 16 amino acids. The J segment lost 0 bases and the V segment lost 4 bases, leaving 6 bases of the junction unmatched. Per the germline V gene, CDR1 is SGHVS and CDR2 is FNYEAQ. The DNA of the CDR3 is TGTGCCAGCAGCTCCCTAGCGGGCGGGAGCACAGATACGCAGTATTTT. The encoded protein is CASSSLAGGSTDTQYF.

V gene TRBV5-6 combines with J gene TRBJ1-5; tentative D call: TRBD1 (6 bases). Germline V gene data show CDR1 as SGHDT and CDR2 as YYEEEE. This CDR3 spans 14 amino acids. V lost 2 bases and J 5 bases, leaving 11 bases between the germline ends. Here the CDR3 DNA reads TGTGCCAGCAGCTTACGGACAGATCATCAGCCCCAGCATTTT. Amino acids: CASSLRTDHQPQHF.

The CDR3 sequence is CASSRRTAHREGNEKLFF. CDR3 DNA: TGTGCCAGCAGCAGACGGACAGCCCACAGGGAGGGTAATGAAAAACTGTTTTTT. The chain employs TRBV21-1 and TRBJ1-4. TRBV21-1 is a pseudogene segment. CDR3 length: 18 residues.

This chain links TRBV5-4 with TRBJ2-1, with D perhaps matching TRBD2 (5 bases). This CDR3 is built from 13 residues. V lost 3 bases to trimming and J lost 4 bases, with 8 bases between them. CDR1 and CDR2 from the germline V gene are SGHNT and YYREEE (reference sequence). CDR3 sequence reads: CASSSPGYNEQFF. The CDR3 DNA follows: TGTGCCAGCAGCTCCCCGGGATACAATGAGCAGTTCTTC.